The clone carrying this T cell receptor (beta chain) was counted at least ten times. The time point denotes: patch test 1, 2 weeks after DPC sensitization. Specified treatment: therapeutic diphenylcyclopropenone sensitization with weekly scalp DPC. From whole blood left unfractionated, total RNA was extracted. TCRdb fed the RACE reads into MiXCR, producing one record per CDR3 protein. This sample has some 41,000 distinct CDR3 sequences, with 4% found just once. The data were obtained in a study of human T cells and chemical hapten exposure. The V gene lost 3 bases and the J gene lost 4 bases, with 4 bases spanning the gap. The CDR3 loop spans 11 amino acids. The V gene's germline CDR1 is DFQATT and CDR2 SNEGSKA (reference sequence).

This sequence joins TRBV20-1 and TRBJ1-3; D not certain. This sequence originates from a man aged 45-65 years with alopecia areata. Some clones in this sample may be carry-over from other donors' samples. This material consisted of whole blood, taken in connection with sensitization to the hapten diphenylcyclopropenone (DPC). CDR3 nucleotide sequence: TGCAGTGCTAGCTTCGGAAACACCATATATTTT. It is translated as CSASFGNTIYF.